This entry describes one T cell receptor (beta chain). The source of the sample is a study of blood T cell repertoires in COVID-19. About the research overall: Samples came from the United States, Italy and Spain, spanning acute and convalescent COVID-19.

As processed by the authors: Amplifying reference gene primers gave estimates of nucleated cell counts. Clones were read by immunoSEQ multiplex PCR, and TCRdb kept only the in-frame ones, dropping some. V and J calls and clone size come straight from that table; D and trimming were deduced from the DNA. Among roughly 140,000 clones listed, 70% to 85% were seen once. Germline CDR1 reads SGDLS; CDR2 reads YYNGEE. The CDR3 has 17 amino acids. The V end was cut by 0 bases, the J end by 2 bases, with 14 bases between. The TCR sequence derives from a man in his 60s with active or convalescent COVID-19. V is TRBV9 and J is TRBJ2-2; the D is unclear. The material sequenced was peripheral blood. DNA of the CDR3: TGTGCCAGCAGCGTAGAATTCGGTAGTCTCAACACCGGGGAGCTGTTTTTT. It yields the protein CASSVEFGSLNTGELFF.